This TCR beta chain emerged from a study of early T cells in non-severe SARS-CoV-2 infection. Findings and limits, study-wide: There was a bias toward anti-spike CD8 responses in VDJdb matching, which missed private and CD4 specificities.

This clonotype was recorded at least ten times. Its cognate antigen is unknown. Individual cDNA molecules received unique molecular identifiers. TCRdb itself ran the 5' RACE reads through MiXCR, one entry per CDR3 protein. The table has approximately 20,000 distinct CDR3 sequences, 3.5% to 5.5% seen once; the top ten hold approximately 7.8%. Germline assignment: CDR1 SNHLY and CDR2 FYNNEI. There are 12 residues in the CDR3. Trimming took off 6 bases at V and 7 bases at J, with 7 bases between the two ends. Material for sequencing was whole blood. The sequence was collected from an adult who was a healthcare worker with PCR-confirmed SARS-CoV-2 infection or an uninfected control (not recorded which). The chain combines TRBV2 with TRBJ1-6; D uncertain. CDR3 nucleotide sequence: TGTGCCAGCAGCGAACAGAATTCACCCCTCCACTTT. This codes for CASSEQNSPLHF.